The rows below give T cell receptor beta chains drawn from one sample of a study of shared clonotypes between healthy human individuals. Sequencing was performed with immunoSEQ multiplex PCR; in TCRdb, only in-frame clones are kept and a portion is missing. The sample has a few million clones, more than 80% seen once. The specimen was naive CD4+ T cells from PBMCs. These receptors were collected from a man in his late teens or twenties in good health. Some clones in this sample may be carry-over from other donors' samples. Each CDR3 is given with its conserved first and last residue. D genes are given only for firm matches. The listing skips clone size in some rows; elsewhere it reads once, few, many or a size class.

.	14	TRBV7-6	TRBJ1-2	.	CASSLDVRGVGYTF	TGTGCCAGCAGCTTAGACGTCAGGGGTGTTGGCTACACCTTC
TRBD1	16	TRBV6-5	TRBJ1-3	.	CASGSGQASSGNTIYF	TGTGCCAGCGGTTCGGGACAGGCGAGCTCTGGAAACACCATATATTTT
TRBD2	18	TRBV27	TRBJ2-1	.	CASSPLTSGRTSYNEQFF	TGTGCCAGCAGTCCGTTGACTAGCGGGAGGACCTCCTACAATGAGCAGTTCTTC
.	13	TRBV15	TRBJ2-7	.	CATSADRNYEQYF	TGTGCCACCAGCGCCGACAGGAACTACGAGCAGTACTTC
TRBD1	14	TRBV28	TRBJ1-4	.	CASRRDRNNEKLFF	TGTGCCAGCAGAAGGGACAGAAATAATGAAAAACTGTTTTTT
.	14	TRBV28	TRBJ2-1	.	CASSLGRSYNEQFF	TGTGCCAGCAGTTTAGGGCGGAGCTACAATGAGCAGTTCTTC
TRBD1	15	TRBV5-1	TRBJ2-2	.	CASSPDRVNTGELFF	TGCGCCAGCAGCCCCGACAGGGTGAACACCGGGGAGCTGTTTTTT
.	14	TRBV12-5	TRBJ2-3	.	CASGLAGVHDTQYF	TGTGCTAGTGGTTTGGCGGGAGTCCACGATACGCAGTATTTT
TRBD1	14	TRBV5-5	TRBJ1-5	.	CASSPGQGSQPQHF	TGTGCCAGCAGCCCTGGACAGGGCAGTCAGCCCCAGCATTTT
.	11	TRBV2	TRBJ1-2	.	CASRQVYGYTF	TGTGCCAGCAGGCAGGTCTATGGCTACACCTTC
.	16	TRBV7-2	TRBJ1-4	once	CASSLVPPTGNEKLFF	TGTGCCAGCAGCTTGGTCCCCCCGACCGGTAATGAAAAACTGTTTTTT
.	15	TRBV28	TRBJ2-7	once	CASRTGTRGLYEQYF	TGTGCCAGCAGAACCGGGACCCGCGGATTGTACGAGCAGTACTTC
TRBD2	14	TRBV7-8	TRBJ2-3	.	CASSLGGLGDTQYF	TGTGCCAGCAGCTTAGGGGGACTAGGAGATACGCAGTATTTT
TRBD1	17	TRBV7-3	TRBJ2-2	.	CASSSPGQGPNTGELFF	TGTGCCAGCAGCTCGCCGGGACAGGGACCGAACACCGGGGAGCTGTTTTTT
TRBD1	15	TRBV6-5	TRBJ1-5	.	CASSLDRGGGQPQHF	TGTGCCAGCAGTTTGGACAGGGGAGGAGGTCAGCCCCAGCATTTT
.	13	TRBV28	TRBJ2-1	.	CASSPPAYNEQFF	TGTGCCAGCAGTCCACCGGCCTACAATGAGCAGTTCTTC
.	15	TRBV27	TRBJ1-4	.	CASSLRGRDAEKLFF	TGTGCCAGCAGTTTAAGGGGCCGCGACGCGGAAAAACTGTTTTTT